This TCR beta chain was sequenced in a study of identical twins. Findings of the study overall: Those out-of-frame alpha sequences shared by twins showed an excess of low generation probability. With abundant cord blood beta clonotypes, insertions were fewer; memory repertoires showed no such pattern. Beta out-of-frame sequences showed weaker excess twin sharing.

From the 5' RACE reads, TCRdb called clonotypes with MiXCR, one entry per CDR3 protein. Seen here are approximately 260,000 distinct CDR3 sequences, roughly an eighth observed once, and the top ten hold approximately 10%. As to this clonotype: Antigen unknown.

Germline assignment: CDR1 DFQATT and CDR2 SNEGSKA (reference sequence). The germline V and J ends were trimmed by 1 base and 4 bases, with 13 bases remaining between them. The CDR3 has 14 amino acids. The origin of this receptor is a woman aged 18 to 35 in good health. The rearrangement links TRBV20-1 to TRBJ1-2; possible D gene TRBD1, 6 bases. The sample was memory (CD45RO+) T cells sorted from blood. The CDR3 loop reads CSARAGGLGYGYTF. In DNA, the CDR3 is TGCAGTGCTAGAGCTGGGGGGCTAGGCTATGGCTACACCTTC.